This TCR beta chain is from a study of spatial heterogeneity in lung cancer. Trimming took 6 bases from V and 5 from J; bases not matched to a gene: 24. Germline CDR1 SQVTM, CDR2 ANQGSEA. The CDR3 spans 18 residues. One entry per CDR3 protein, called by TCRdb with MiXCR from the 5' RACE reads. The profile shows 9,500 to 14,000 distinct CDR3 sequences, less than 4.5% of them singletons. This clonotype showed up many times. The time point is: sample taken at primary tumor resection. The V gene is TRBV29-1, the J gene TRBJ1-2; TRBD1 agrees at 7 bases. The origin of this receptor is a female donor with early-stage non-small cell lung cancer. This sample comprised PBMCs, obtained at surgery. Here the CDR3 reads CSVAPTGTETASYYGYTF. CDR3 nucleotides: TGCAGCGTAGCCCCGACAGGGACAGAGACCGCCTCTTATTATGGCTACACCTTC.